This TCR beta chain originates from a study of identical twins. V was cut by 4 bases and J by 1 base, with 10 bases left in between. This CDR3 comprises 15 residues. Germline-derived CDR1 and CDR2 are LGHDT and YNNKEL (reference sequence). TCRdb redid the calling of the 5' RACE reads with MiXCR, one entry per CDR3 protein. The sample carries some 900,000 distinct CDR3 sequences, 9% to 15% recorded once. This clonotype was observed a handful of times. The same sample was also studied in work on yellow fever vaccine responses in identical twins.

Sequenced sample: PBMCs. The J gene is TRBJ2-2, the V gene TRBV3-1; D is unresolved. The sequence was collected from a woman aged 18-35 years in good health. The CDR3 DNA is TGTGCCAGCAGCCCCCGGAACAGGAACACCGGGGAGCTGTTTTTT. It is translated as CASSPRNRNTGELFF.